The source of this T cell receptor (beta chain) is a study of CD8+ T cells in alopecia areata (dated by TCRdb to 2017 to 2018). General notes on the study: The treated patients took part in an open-label pilot trial in which moderate-to-severe alopecia areata was treated with oral tofacitinib at 5 to 10 mg twice daily. Patients stayed on tofacitinib for 6 to 18 months and then had 6 months of follow-up off drug so that delayed response and recurrence could be assessed. In both human patients and the C3H/HeJ mouse model, the study applied high-throughput TCRbeta sequencing to look at T cell clonal expansion in alopecia areata. Disease severity in treated patients was measured with the SALT score, which quantifies the percentage of affected scalp surface area. Scalp clonality was compared across normal scalp (n=4), patchy alopecia areata scalp (n=8), and alopecia totalis/universalis scalp (n=8). TCRbeta CDR3 regions were amplified by immunoSEQ multiplex PCR using 35 Vbeta forward and 13 Jbeta reverse primers. Biopsies were taken from tofacitinib-treated patients at baseline and again at 4 and 24 weeks into treatment, and several of those patients also had a later scalp biopsy. Human TCRbeta sequencing covered scalp tissue and sorted CD4+ and CD8+ peripheral blood T cells from patchy and totalis/universalis alopecia areata patients and healthy controls. The RNA source kit depended on sample type: the PAXgene miRNA kit for fixed scalp, the miRNeasy kit for PBMCs, and the RNeasy kit for mouse skin. Paper-wide results and their limitations: Compared with normal scalp, lesional scalp had higher clonality and more expanded CD8+ clones, particularly in alopecia totalis/universalis, a pattern that suggests antigenic drive. Because the treated cohort was small and had just a single nonresponder, larger studies are needed to establish links between baseline CD8+ expansion and response. Tofacitinib significantly lowered scalp clonality and the number of expanded CD8+ clones among the top 100 scalp clones. TCR sequences shared between patients were less clear than in mice, possibly partly because of HLA diversity in the patient population. Scalp TCR repertoire analysis is complicated because resident alphabeta T cells in normal human skin are also sequenced, whereas mouse skin is dominated by gammadelta T cells. Many expanded lesional clones were found to persist in scalp and blood during tofacitinib treatment, and relapse after treatment cessation may be partly explained by this persistence.

Libraries were prepared through the immunoSEQ multiplex PCR assay. For TCR sequencing, RNA was extracted from every sample and reverse transcribed into cDNA to serve as template. SuperScript III was used to make first-strand cDNA, primed with a 2:1 mix of oligo-dT and random hexamers. Amplification bias was assessed with a synthetic immune receptor repertoire, and residual bias was removed computationally. Under the source paper's analysis protocol: Raw reads were preprocessed to remove errors, and CDR3 was defined by IMGT conventions from the conserved cysteine to phenylalanine. Clonality was computed as 1 minus the Shannon entropy, with the entropy normalized by log2 of the number of productive unique TCRs. CD4 or CD8 identity of scalp clones was inferred by cross-referencing scalp TCRbeta sequences with sorted blood CD4 and CD8 repertoires. Drawn from immuneACCESS, this table holds only the in-frame rearrangements with V and J called that TCRdb kept. Clones are partly lost; checked studies trace under half to an unresolved V gene and leave the rest unexplained. Clone size and V and J calls were adopted from that table, with D and trimming inferred from the DNA. For this sample the table gives 100,000 to 120,000 clones, of which less than 60% were detected only once. Of the sample, 3% to 4% falls within the top ten clones.

The junction shows trimming of 5 bases on V and 7 bases on J, plus 10 bases between the germline ends. The CDR3 measures 12 amino acids from cysteine to phenylalanine. Just CDR3 DNA is preserved here, 36 bases in frame from base 1. Per the germline V gene (reference sequence), SEHNR is the CDR1 and FQNEAQ is the CDR2. In the case of this clone: Its antigen specificity is not known. Base-call qualities are not available, and no considerably larger clone is one nucleotide away.

This specimen's time point label, per the study, means: roughly 26 weeks on oral tofacitinib. This specimen's treatment or condition label, per the study, means: oral pan-JAK inhibitor, 5-10 mg twice daily. From alopecia areata patients, peripheral blood was collected along with lesional scalp punch biopsies. PBMCs were separated by density centrifugation and stained for CD3, CD4 and CD8, after which CD4+ and CD8+ T cells were sorted on a FACSAria. The source of this sequence is a human donor with alopecia areata. The sample in question was CD4+ T cells sorted from blood, obtained at week 24, from a patient treated with tofacitinib. The chain couples TRBV7-9 to TRBJ2-3; there is no confident call for the D gene. The CDR3 region has the sequence CASSLDQNTQYF. The DNA sequence is TGTGCCAGCAGCCTAGATCAGAATACGCAGTATTTT.